Listed here are 22 T cell receptor beta chains from one sample, sequenced in a study of blood T cell repertoires in COVID-19. Clones were read by immunoSEQ multiplex PCR, and TCRdb kept only the in-frame ones, dropping some. This table has about 170,000 clones, around four fifths appearing once. The material sequenced was PBMCs or T cells enriched from blood (not recorded which). The receptor source for this set is a woman in her forties or fifties who had recovered from COVID-19.

This rearrangement joins TRBV7-9 to TRBJ2-1, with 12 bases that match TRBD2. The trim removed 7 bases at V and 11 bases at J, leaving 15 bases unmatched. Germline V lookup: CDR1 SEHNR, CDR2 FQNEAQ (reference sequence). The CDR3 has 16 amino acids. The chain's CDR3 is CASTQTSGSVEPKQFF. The DNA of the CDR3 is TGTGCCAGCACACAGACTAGCGGGAGTGTCGAACCTAAGCAGTTCTTC.

In this sample, this clone turned up a few times. The V and J genes are TRBV3-1 (or the pseudogene TRBV3-2) and TRBJ1-1; D is possibly TRBD1 (5 bases). CDR3 length: 12 amino acids. Trimming cost V 4 bases and J 4 bases, with 7 bases left between them. CDR1 and CDR2 from the germline V gene are LGHDT and YNNKEL (reference sequence). CDR3 region: CASSPGGTEAFF. For the CDR3, the DNA is TGTGCCAGCAGCCCCGGGGGCACTGAAGCTTTCTTT.

This chain joins TRBV5-4 and TRBJ1-2, with 11 positions matching TRBD1. This CDR3 has 15 residues. The trim removed 4 bases at V and 4 bases at J, leaving 6 bases unmatched. CDR1 is SGHNT and CDR2 is YYREEE in the germline V gene (reference sequence). As DNA, the CDR3 is TGTGCCAGCAGCGCGGGACAGGGGGTCCTCTATGGCTACACCTTC. Residues: CASSAGQGVLYGYTF.

The chain is built from TRBV10-3 and TRBJ2-5; TRBD1 might be the D (5 bases). V lost 3 bases and J lost 2, with 13 bases in between. This CDR3 is built from 15 residues. Germline loops: CDR1 ENHRY, CDR2 SYGVKD. The CDR3 DNA reads as TGTGCCATCAGTGATTCTCGGACAAGTCAAGAGACCCAGTACTTC. It encodes CAISDSRTSQETQYF.

The chain is built from TRBV5-1 and TRBJ2-2; D is undetermined. The CDR3 totals 15 residues. V lost 4 bases to trimming and J lost 0 bases, with 10 bases between them. The V gene's germline CDR1 is SGHRS and CDR2 YFSETQ. Here the CDR3 DNA reads TGCGCCAGCAGCCCCCTAACCGCGAACACCGGGGAGCTGTTTTTT. Amino acid sequence: CASSPLTANTGELFF.

The chain uses TRBV4-3 and TRBJ1-4; a possible D gene is TRBD1 (6 bases). Germline V gene lookup returns CDR1 LGHNA and CDR2 YSLEER. Trimming shortened V by 0 bases and J by 8 bases, and 16 bases separated the two germline ends. The CDR3 runs 16 residues. The CDR3, as DNA: TGCGCCAGCAGCCAAGATCGCGAGGGGGTGAGAGAAAAACTGTTTTTT. Translation gives CASSQDREGVREKLFF.

The chain has TRBV2 and TRBJ1-1, with D possibly matching TRBD1 (5 bases). This CDR3 has 12 amino acids. V was cut by 9 bases and J by 4 bases, with 12 bases left in between. In germline, CDR1 is SNHLY, CDR2 FYNNEI. The CDR3 spells CASTDGGTEAFF. In DNA, the CDR3 is TGTGCCAGTACCGACGGGGGCACTGAAGCTTTCTTT.

The chain joins TRBV7-2 to TRBJ1-2; 7 nucleotides match TRBD1. Germline CDR1 reads SGHTA; CDR2 reads FQGNSA. Unmatched junction bases numbered 9, after V lost 5 bases and J lost 3 bases. This CDR3 spans 15 amino acids. CDR3 residues: CASSPGQAKDYGYTF. In nucleotides, the CDR3 is TGTGCCAGCAGCCCCGGACAGGCAAAGGACTATGGCTACACCTTC.

The gene calls are TRBV5-1 and TRBJ2-1, with D hard to call. This CDR3 is built from 11 residues. V was pared by 5 bases and J by 13 bases, with 13 bases between. CDR1 and CDR2 (germline): SGHRS, YFSETQ. The CDR3 loop is CASSVDSLQFF. The CDR3 DNA sequence: TGCGCCAGCAGTGTTGACTCTCTACAGTTCTTC.

The rearrangement links TRBV28 to TRBJ1-2; D remains unclear. Per the germline V gene, CDR1 is MDHEN and CDR2 is SYDVKM. CDR3 length: 15 amino acids. V lost 1 base to trimming and J lost 10 bases, with 19 bases between them. The CDR3 reads CASSLLTTNYGFYTF. DNA for the CDR3: TGTGCCAGCAGTTTATTGACGACGAACTATGGCTTCTACACCTTC.

This sequence joins TRBV19 and TRBJ1-1; 8 bases match TRBD1. Germline V gene data show CDR1 as LNHDA and CDR2 as SQIVND (reference sequence). The CDR3 has 15 amino acids. V trimming: 5 bases; J trimming: 6 bases; junction bases outside the gene matches: 11. In nucleotides, the CDR3 is TGTGCCAGTAGTGCCGTGAGGACAGGGAGGCCTGAAGCTTTCTTT. Translating gives CASSAVRTGRPEAFF. The complete variable domain, with remaining parts taken from reference TRBV19 and TRBJ1-1, reads DGGITQSPKYLFRKEGQNVTLSCEQNLNHDAMYWYRQDPGQGLRLIYYSQIVNDFQKGDIAEGYSVSREKKESFPLTVTSAQKNPTAFYLCASSAVRTGRPEAFFGQGTRLTVV.

V and J are TRBV11-2 and TRBJ2-3; D is possibly TRBD2 (6 bases). Germline V gives CDR1 SGHAT, CDR2 FQNNGV. Trimming pared 2 bases from V and 1 base from J, leaving 10 bases between. The CDR3 contains 15 residues. The CDR3 DNA reads TGTGCCAGCAGCTTACTTCCGGGAGGCACAGATACGCAGTATTTT. Its translation: CASSLLPGGTDTQYF. Full variable domain (rest looked up from reference TRBV11-2 and TRBJ2-3): EAGVAQSPRYKIIEKRQSVAFWCNPISGHATLYWYQQILGQGPKLLIQFQNNGVVDDSQLPKDRFSAERLKGVDSTLKIQPAKLEDSAVYLCASSLLPGGTDTQYFGPGTRLTVL.

The gene calls are TRBV10-3 and TRBJ2-2, with TRBD2 matching over 11 bases. This CDR3 is 17 amino acids long. With 6 bases clipped from V and 5 bases from J, the junction kept 11 bases outside the gene matches. CDR1 and CDR2 (germline): ENHRY, SYGVKD. CDR3 region: CAIRGTSGGLETGELFF. The CDR3 DNA sequence: TGTGCCATCAGGGGGACTAGCGGAGGCTTAGAAACCGGGGAGCTGTTTTTT.

CDR3 DNA: TGTGCCATCAACCTGAAACAGGGGACTAACTATGGCTACACCTTC. Protein: CAINLKQGTNYGYTF. The chain uses TRBV10-3 and TRBJ1-2, with TRBD1 matching 7 bases. The V gene end was trimmed by 7 bases and the J gene end by 0 bases; junction bases not matched to a gene: 8. This CDR3 is 15 amino acids long. Looked up from germline, CDR1 is ENHRY and CDR2 is SYGVKD.

Turning to this clone: Other DNA variants within this sample encode the same CDR3. This chain uses TRBV9 with TRBJ1-1; D is ambiguous. CDR1 is SGDLS and CDR2 is YYNGEE in the germline V gene. The CDR3 length is 14 residues. The V end lost 0 bases, the J end lost 3 bases, and 9 bases lay between the germline ends. CDR3 sequence reads: CASSVGTGYTEAFF. CDR3 in DNA: TGTGCCAGCAGCGTAGGGACGGGGTACACTGAAGCTTTCTTT. Full variable domain (rest looked up from reference TRBV9 and TRBJ1-1): DSGVTQTPKHLITATGQRVTLRCSPRSGDLSVYWYQQSLDQGLQFLIQYYNGEERAKGNILERFSAQQFPDLHSELNLSSLELGDSALYFCASSVGTGYTEAFFGQGTRLTVV.

This clone came up a few times. J is TRBJ1-2 and V is TRBV11-3; D is unclear. Germline assignment: CDR1 SGHNT and CDR2 YENEEA. V was clipped by 3 bases and J by 8 bases, with 10 bases between them. The CDR3 totals 12 residues. In DNA, the CDR3 is TGTGCCAGCAGCTTGGGCCCAGGAGGCTACACCTTC. Encoded protein: CASSLGPGGYTF.

This clone was counted a single time. This chain uses TRBV25-1 with TRBJ2-3; no reliable D call. CDR3 length: 12 amino acids. CDR1 and CDR2 from the germline V gene are MGHDK and SYGVNS. Trimming cost V 1 base and J 4 bases, with 3 bases left between them. CDR3 coding DNA: TGTGCCAGCAGTGAATTATCAGATACGCAGTATTTT. Encoded protein: CASSELSDTQYF.

The chain recombines TRBV2 with TRBJ2-6, with D maybe TRBD1 (5 bases). Germline V gene sequence: CDR1 SNHLY, CDR2 FYNNEI. The CDR3 covers 16 residues. Trimming removed 2 bases from V and 4 bases from J, with 12 bases in between. The CDR3 spells CASSESPGYGANVLTF. The CDR3 nucleotides are TGTGCCAGCAGTGAATCCCCAGGGTACGGGGCCAACGTCCTGACTTTC.

The chain links TRBV5-1 to TRBJ1-2; 7 nucleotides line up with TRBD1. V shed 5 bases and J 5 bases; nucleotides not matched to a gene: 6. The CDR3 extends over 13 amino acids. Germline assignment: CDR1 SGHRS and CDR2 YFSETQ. The CDR3 nucleotides are TGCGCCAGCAGTTCAGGGGGAGATTATGGCTACACCTTC. Translated: CASSSGGDYGYTF. The full variable domain, with the rest looked up from reference TRBV5-1 and TRBJ1-2, is KAGVTQTPRYLIKTRGQQVTLSCSPISGHRSVSWYQQTPGQGLQFLFEYFSETQRNKGNFPGRFSGRQFSNSRSEMNVSTLELGDSALYLCASSSGGDYGYTFGSGTRLTVV.

The sample holds a few counts of this clone. This chain joins TRBV27 and TRBJ1-2; 7 nucleotides agree with TRBD1. The length of the CDR3 is 15 residues. Germline trimming cut 10 bases from V and 2 bases from J; bases unmatched to any gene: 13. CDR1 is MNHEY, CDR2 SMNVEV, per germline (reference sequence). In DNA, the CDR3 is TGTGCCACGAGGGACAGACTAGGGGTAAACTATGGCTACACCTTC. This gives the protein CATRDRLGVNYGYTF.

The chain couples TRBV3-1 (or the pseudogene TRBV3-2) to TRBJ1-5, with D possibly matching TRBD1 (5 bases). Trimming left V 4 bases short and J 3 bases short, with 10 bases between. This CDR3 has 14 amino acids. Germline CDR1 reads LGHDT; CDR2 reads YNNKEL (reference sequence). This CDR3 reads CASSPGLTNQPQHF. The CDR3, as DNA: TGTGCCAGCAGCCCGGGACTTACCAATCAGCCCCAGCATTTT.

This clone was seen more than once but under ten times. The rearrangement joins TRBV5-1 to TRBJ2-1, with 9 bases lining up with TRBD1. This CDR3 is built from 18 residues. The ends lost 0 bases at V and 5 bases at J; junction bases unmatched: 12. From germline, CDR1 is SGHRS and CDR2 YFSETQ. The CDR3 sequence is CASSLVPGQGIINNEQFF. CDR3 bases: TGCGCCAGCAGCTTGGTTCCGGGACAGGGCATAATAAACAATGAGCAGTTCTTC.